These 22 T cell receptor beta chains share one sample of origin, sequenced in a study of early T cells in non-severe SARS-CoV-2 infection. MiXCR, run by TCRdb on the 5' RACE reads, gives a single entry per CDR3 protein. The repertoire holds tens of thousands of distinct CDR3 sequences, with approximately 11% as singletons. Sequenced sample: whole blood. These receptors all stem from an adult who was a healthcare worker with PCR-confirmed SARS-CoV-2 infection or an uninfected control (not recorded which).

This clonotype has only a few counts. The chain joins TRBV12-3 or TRBV12-4 to TRBJ2-5; 8 bases match TRBD1. V was clipped by 4 bases and J by 11 bases; unmatched bases: 3. The CDR3 is 11 amino acids. CDR3 nucleotide sequence: TGTGCCAGCAGTTCAGGACAGGGACAGTACTTC. Encoded protein: CASSSGQGQYF.

The sample holds a few counts of this clonotype. At one of its ends the junction is not consistent with the germline gene, which may arise from a read error. The chain links TRBV19 to TRBJ2-7, with D perhaps matching TRBD2 (5 bases). Germline-derived CDR1 and CDR2 are LNHDA and SQIVND (reference sequence). There are 13 residues in the CDR3. CDR3 coding DNA: TGTGCCAGTAGTATTCTGTTAGGTGGGGAGCAGCACTTC. The encoded protein is CASSILLGGEQHF.

This clonotype was detected a few times. V usage is TRBV10-1 and J usage is TRBJ2-1; TRBD2 matches at 8 bases. The CDR3 has 16 residues. Trimming cost V 2 bases and J 0 bases; bases outside gene matches: 3. Germline CDR1 and CDR2: WNHNN and SYGVQD (reference sequence). CDR3 residues: CASSEGSGGSYNEQFF. In DNA, the CDR3 is TGCGCCAGCAGTGAGGGAAGCGGGGGCTCCTACAATGAGCAGTTCTTC.

This clonotype was seen many times. The junction departs from the called germline gene at one end, perhaps through a read error. This chain links TRBV30 with TRBJ1-2, with a tentative D call TRBD1 (5 bases). The CDR3 sequence is 14 residues long. Germline V gives CDR1 GTSNPN, CDR2 SVGIG (reference sequence). Here the CDR3 reads CAGTAVSSIYDYTF. In DNA form, the CDR3 reads TGTGCCGGGACGGCGGTCAGCTCAATTTATGACTACACCTTC. Full variable domain (outside the CDR3, taken from reference TRBV30 and TRBJ1-2): SQTIHQWPATLVQPVGSPLSLECTVEGTSNPNLYWYRQAAGRGLQLLFYSVGIGQISSEVPQNLSASRPQDRQFILSSKKLLLSDSGFYLCAGTAVSSIYDYTFGSGTRLTVV.

The chain combines TRBV6-2 or TRBV6-3 with TRBJ2-1; 13 bases match TRBD2. CDR3 size: 15 residues. The germline V gene has CDR1 MNHEY and CDR2 SVGEGT. Unmatched junction bases numbered 4, after V lost 5 bases and J lost 6 bases. The CDR3 DNA reads as TGTGCCAGCAGTCCAGGACTAGCGGGAGTCAATGAGCAGTTCTTC. Amino acid sequence: CASSPGLAGVNEQFF.

CDR3 bases: TGTGCCAGCAGCGTAAAACTAGAAGGGATTGGGGAGCAGTTCTTC. This sequence encodes CASSVKLEGIGEQFF. The gene calls are TRBV9 and TRBJ2-1; possibly TRBD2 for D (5 bases). The CDR3 consists of 15 residues. Germline V lookup: CDR1 SGDLS, CDR2 YYNGEE. V dropped 1 base and J dropped 10 bases, with 18 bases sitting between them.

CDR3 in amino acids: CASSFFSSFSEQFF. The CDR3 DNA sequence: TGTGCCAGCAGTTTCTTTTCTAGTTTTAGTGAGCAGTTCTTC. The chain couples TRBV12-3 or TRBV12-4 to TRBJ2-1; no clear D. The CDR3 loop spans 14 amino acids. V lost 3 bases and J lost 9, with 15 bases in between.

The chain uses TRBV19 and TRBJ1-5; the D is unclear. The CDR3 is made up of 12 amino acids. The V end lost 5 bases, the J end lost 9 bases, and 11 bases lay between the germline ends. Germline values: CDR1 LNHDA, CDR2 SQIVND (reference sequence). The CDR3 is CASSLQSPPQHF. The CDR3 DNA follows: TGTGCCAGTAGTTTACAGTCTCCGCCCCAGCATTTT.

This clonotype was counted ten times or more. The rearrangement uses TRBV12-3 or TRBV12-4 and TRBJ1-1; perhaps TRBD1 as D (5 bases). V was trimmed by 4 bases and J by 11 bases, leaving 11 bases between them. This CDR3 region has 11 residues. CDR3 protein: CASSSGLMAFF. The DNA for the CDR3 is TGTGCCAGCAGTTCAGGGTTAATGGCTTTCTTT.

This clonotype was seen at least ten times. This chain links TRBV4-3 with TRBJ2-1; D is ambiguous. Trimming removed 4 bases at V and 10 bases at J, with 17 bases between. This CDR3 spans 14 amino acids. CDR1 LGHNA and CDR2 YSLEER come from the germline V gene. The CDR3 DNA reads TGCGCCAGCAGCCGCATAACTTTCGACGGCGAGCAGTTCTTC. Amino acid sequence: CASSRITFDGEQFF.

This clonotype was found many times. V is TRBV28 and J is TRBJ1-6; D is ambiguous. The V gene's germline CDR1 is MDHEN and CDR2 SYDVKM. This CDR3 comprises 11 residues. Trimming removed 5 bases from V and 10 bases from J, with 6 bases in between. The CDR3 sequence is CASSATSPLHF. CDR3 in DNA: TGTGCCAGCAGTGCGACCTCACCCCTCCACTTT.

The chain combines TRBV27 with TRBJ2-3; 13 bases are a match to TRBD2. The length of the CDR3 is 17 residues. V lost 4 bases and J lost 3; bases outside the gene matches: 7. The germline CDR1 and CDR2 sequences are MNHEY and SMNVEV (reference sequence). In DNA form, the CDR3 reads TGTGCCAGCAGTTCCAAAACTAGCGGGAGGGCTACAGATACGCAGTATTTT. Translating it yields CASSSKTSGRATDTQYF.

V is TRBV11-2 and J is TRBJ2-5; TRBD1 agrees at 7 bases. With 0 bases clipped from V and 2 bases from J, the junction kept 6 bases outside the gene matches. Germline values: CDR1 SGHAT, CDR2 FQNNGV. This CDR3 has 16 residues. CDR3 bases: TGTGCCAGCAGCTTAGAAGGGACAGCTCATCAAGAGACCCAGTACTTC. Its protein is CASSLEGTAHQETQYF.

V usage is TRBV9 and J usage is TRBJ2-2, with 11 bases fitting TRBD1. Germline V gene sequence: CDR1 SGDLS, CDR2 YYNGEE. The CDR3 totals 16 residues. Trimming cost V 0 bases and J 5 bases; bases outside gene matches: 3. CDR3 nucleotides: TGTGCCAGCAGCGTAGAGGGGACAGGGGGTACCGGGGAGCTGTTTTTT. It codes for CASSVEGTGGTGELFF.

The table lists this clonotype with a few counts. This rearrangement joins TRBV28 to TRBJ2-7; 9 positions agree with TRBD2. CDR3 length: 18 amino acids. V was clipped by 3 bases and J by 1 base; unmatched bases: 13. Looked up from germline, CDR1 is MDHEN and CDR2 is SYDVKM. CDR3 protein: CASSFPSGISSGSYEQYF. The CDR3 DNA reads as TGTGCCAGCAGTTTCCCTAGCGGGATAAGTTCTGGGTCCTACGAGCAGTACTTC.

The gene calls are TRBV5-1 and TRBJ2-5; D not resolved. CDR3 size: 13 residues. The germline V gene has CDR1 SGHRS and CDR2 YFSETQ. Trimming pared 1 base from V and 2 bases from J, leaving 6 bases between. Here the CDR3 reads CASSLRAQETQYF. CDR3 DNA: TGCGCCAGCAGCTTGAGAGCACAAGAGACCCAGTACTTC.

This clonotype occurred many times. The rearrangement uses TRBV27 and TRBJ2-1, with a possible D match to TRBD2 (5 bases). The CDR3 has 13 amino acids. The V end lost 3 bases, the J end lost 7 bases, and 10 bases lay between the germline ends. Per the germline V gene, CDR1 is MNHEY and CDR2 is SMNVEV (reference sequence). The CDR3 is CASSLNRGNEQFF. For the CDR3, the DNA is TGTGCCAGCAGTTTGAATCGGGGAAATGAGCAGTTCTTC.

The gene calls are TRBV6-2 or TRBV6-3 and TRBJ2-2; no firm D call. CDR1 MNHEY and CDR2 SVGEGT come from the germline V gene. The CDR3 contains 13 residues. Trimming stripped 5 bases from V and 3 bases from J, with 7 bases between. The DNA of the CDR3 is TGTGCCAGCAGTCCGGGTTACACCGGGGAGCTGTTTTTT. This translates into CASSPGYTGELFF.

This clonotype was counted many times. The chain is built from TRBV18 and TRBJ2-7; tentative D call: TRBD2 (6 bases). Deletions cut 3 bases from V and 4 bases from J, with 19 bases between. The CDR3 runs 16 residues. The germline gives CDR1 KGHSH, CDR2 LQKENI. The CDR3 sequence: CASSPAGWQEHYEQYF. The CDR3 DNA is TGTGCCAGCTCACCGGCGGGATGGCAGGAACATTACGAGCAGTACTTC.

The V and J genes are TRBV7-9 and TRBJ2-7; the match to TRBD1 covers 10 bases. Trimming cost V 2 bases and J 3 bases; bases outside gene matches: 10. The CDR3 consists of 17 residues. Germline values: CDR1 SEHNR, CDR2 FQNEAQ (reference sequence). The CDR3 loop is CASSLQLGQGGFYEQYF. The CDR3 DNA follows: TGTGCCAGCAGCTTACAACTCGGACAGGGGGGGTTCTACGAGCAGTACTTC.

This clonotype was seen many times. This sequence joins TRBV28 and TRBJ2-1, with TRBD2 matching 11 bases. Unmatched junction bases numbered 6, after V lost 6 bases and J lost 14 bases. The CDR3 loop spans 12 amino acids. From germline, CDR1 is MDHEN and CDR2 SYDVKM. DNA for the CDR3: TGTGCCAGCAGCACTAGCGGGAGAGTAAAGTTCTTC. Its protein product is CASSTSGRVKFF. Combining the CDR3 with reference TRBV28 and TRBJ2-1 gives the whole variable domain DVKVTQSSRYLVKRTGEKVFLECVQDMDHENMFWYRQDPGLGLRLIYFSYDVKMKEKGDIPEGYSVSREKKERFSLILESASTNQTSMYLCASSTSGRVKFFGPGTRLTVL.

This clonotype showed up just a few times. The chain recombines TRBV27 with TRBJ2-3; 7 bases are a match to TRBD2. V shed 11 bases, J shed 0 bases, and the junction held 26 bases outside the gene matches. This CDR3 comprises 20 residues. Per the germline V gene, CDR1 is MNHEY and CDR2 is SMNVEV (reference sequence). The CDR3 bases are TGTGCCCGCCCAACCCTGCCGGGACTAAGGGCCCCGACTAGCACAGATACGCAGTATTTT. It is translated as CARPTLPGLRAPTSTDTQYF.